Following are 20 T cell receptor beta chains from one sample sequenced in a study of CD8+ T cells in alopecia areata (dated by TCRdb to 2016 to 2018). The method behind the library was the immunoSEQ multiplex PCR assay. For TCR sequencing, RNA was extracted from every sample and reverse transcribed into cDNA to serve as template. TCRdb limited this immuneACCESS table to in-frame rearrangements with V and J called. A share of clones is missing; checked studies link under half to unresolved V genes, and the rest is unexplained. The sample table shows around 110,000 clones, and around 53% are seen once. The ten largest clonotypes hold 9% to 15% of the sample. The time point label for this specimen denotes: roughly 24 weeks on oral tofacitinib. The label giving this sample's treatment or condition can be read as: oral pan-JAK inhibitor, 5-10 mg twice daily. The sequencing here drew on CD8+ T cells sorted from blood, taken at week 24, from a patient treated with tofacitinib. The receptors shown here come from a human donor with alopecia areata.

The chain is built from TRBV6-5 and TRBJ2-7, with D uncertain. Trimming took off 6 bases at V and 4 bases at J, with 19 bases between the two ends. Germline V gene data show CDR1 as MNHEY and CDR2 as SVGAGI. The CDR3 runs 15 residues. This CDR3 is CASSNTNRWGYEQYF. The CDR3 nucleotides read TGTGCCAGCAGCAATACAAATCGGTGGGGTTACGAGCAGTACTTC.

V is TRBV6-1 and J is TRBJ2-7; D unresolved. CDR1 and CDR2 (germline): MNHNS, SASEGT. V was cut by 4 bases and J by 1 base, with 5 bases left in between. The CDR3 consists of 12 residues. In nucleotides, the CDR3 is TGTGCCAGCAGTGGAGTGTCCTACGAGCAGTACTTC. Its protein product is CASSGVSYEQYF.

The chain carries TRBV29-1 and TRBJ2-1; D gene unclear. CDR3 length equals 13 residues. V lost 4 bases and J lost 7, with 14 bases in between. The germline CDR1 and CDR2 sequences are SQVTM and ANQGSEA. CDR3 nucleotide sequence: TGCAGCGTTGTCTCGGCGGATTATAATGAGCAGTTCTTC. Amino acid sequence: CSVVSADYNEQFF.

This clone was counted between two and nine times. The chain couples TRBV29-1 to TRBJ1-2, with D perhaps TRBD1 (5 bases). V lost 1 base to trimming and J lost 4 bases, with 16 bases between them. Germline CDR1 SQVTM, CDR2 ANQGSEA. This CDR3 contains 15 residues. The CDR3 coding sequence is TGCAGCGTTGAAGTTAGGGCCGACAGATTCTATGGCTACACCTTC. This translates into CSVEVRADRFYGYTF.

This clone occurred a few times. This sequence joins TRBV4-1 and TRBJ2-7, with TRBD2 matching 7 bases. The CDR3 is 15 residues long. J was trimmed by 4 bases and V by 1 base; bases with no gene match: 7. Germline values: CDR1 MGHRA, CDR2 YSYEKL. The CDR3 protein is CASSQGRGKGYEQYF. The CDR3 nucleotides read TGCGCCAGCAGCCAAGGGCGGGGGAAGGGGTACGAGCAGTACTTC.

The CDR3 is CASSGDEGDQYF. The CDR3 DNA sequence: TGTGCCAGCAGCGGGGATGAAGGGGACCAGTACTTC. This chain links TRBV11-2 with TRBJ2-5; D perhaps matches TRBD1 (5 bases). V shed 5 bases and J shed 10 bases, with 14 bases lying between them. CDR1 SGHAT and CDR2 FQNNGV come from the germline V gene. There are 12 residues in the CDR3.

The V call is TRBV5-1, the J call TRBJ2-1, with unresolved D. Germline V gives CDR1 SGHRS, CDR2 YFSETQ. This CDR3 region has 12 residues. Trimming took off 4 bases at V and 5 bases at J, with 7 bases between the two ends. CDR3 sequence: CASSPADNEQFF. CDR3 DNA: TGCGCCAGCAGCCCTGCCGACAATGAGCAGTTCTTC.

V usage is TRBV10-3 and J usage is TRBJ2-1; D unclear. Germline V gene sequence: CDR1 ENHRY, CDR2 SYGVKD. The CDR3 is 15 amino acids. V was clipped by 3 bases and J by 0 bases, with 9 bases between them. The CDR3 reads CAISEDVISYNEQFF. CDR3 sequence (DNA): TGTGCCATCAGTGAAGATGTTATCTCCTACAATGAGCAGTTCTTC.

The rearrangement uses TRBV10-2 and TRBJ1-1; unclear D gene. There are 14 residues in the CDR3. V lost 4 bases, J lost 1 base, and 10 bases lay in between. Germline V gene lookup returns CDR1 WSHSY and CDR2 SAAADI. CDR3 DNA sequence: TGCGCCAGCAGTGTTGGTGGCGAGAACACTGAAGCTTTCTTT. As protein: CASSVGGENTEAFF.

The rearrangement links TRBV9 to TRBJ1-2; TRBD1 matches at 7 bases. Losses at the gene ends were 0 bases for V and 6 bases for J; bases not matched to a gene: 5. Germline V lookup: CDR1 SGDLS, CDR2 YYNGEE. CDR3 size: 14 residues. CDR3 sequence reads: CASSVDEGANGYTF. The CDR3, as DNA: TGTGCCAGCAGCGTAGATGAGGGGGCGAATGGCTACACCTTC.

The chain couples TRBV13 to TRBJ2-2; 9 bases are shared with TRBD1. The CDR3 covers 16 residues. V dropped 3 bases and J dropped 3; count of bases not matched to a gene: 5. Germline CDR1 reads PRHDT; CDR2 reads FYEKMQ (reference sequence). The CDR3 DNA is TGTGCCAGCAGCTTTCCGGGACAGGGATACACCGGGGAGCTGTTTTTT. Its translation: CASSFPGQGYTGELFF. Full variable domain (missing parts from reference TRBV13 and TRBJ2-2): AAGVIQSPRHLIKEKRETATLKCYPIPRHDTVYWYQQGPGQDPQFLISFYEKMQSDKGSIPDRFSAQQFSDYHSELNMSSLELGDSALYFCASSFPGQGYTGELFFGEGSRLTVL.

The rearrangement links TRBV5-6 to TRBJ2-1; 9 positions agree with TRBD2. The CDR3 length is 16 residues. V shed 0 bases and J 2 bases; nucleotides not matched to a gene: 3. CDR1 and CDR2 from the germline V gene are SGHDT and YYEEEE. Written as DNA, the CDR3 is TGTGCCAGCAGCTTGGCCTTAGCGGGGGCCTACAATGAGCAGTTCTTC. Protein sequence: CASSLALAGAYNEQFF.

This chain links TRBV27 with TRBJ1-1, with D unclear. This CDR3 is built from 13 residues. V was clipped by 3 bases and J by 1 base, with 6 bases between them. Germline V gives CDR1 MNHEY, CDR2 SMNVEV (reference sequence). The CDR3 reads CASSFGGNTEAFF. CDR3 DNA: TGTGCCAGCAGTTTCGGTGGGAACACTGAAGCTTTCTTT.

This chain links TRBV27 with TRBJ2-7; 7 nucleotides align to TRBD1. In germline, CDR1 is MNHEY, CDR2 SMNVEV (reference sequence). With 5 bases clipped from V and 2 bases from J, the junction kept 12 bases outside the gene matches. CDR3 length equals 16 residues. This CDR3 is CASSLWPNRGAYEQYF. CDR3 bases: TGTGCCAGCAGTCTATGGCCCAACAGGGGAGCCTACGAGCAGTACTTC.

This chain links TRBV19 with TRBJ1-5, with unresolved D. V was trimmed by 7 bases and J by 0 bases, leaving 7 bases between them. Germline CDR1 and CDR2: LNHDA and SQIVND (reference sequence). This CDR3 contains 13 residues. CDR3 bases: TGTGCCAGTACACATTATAGCAATCAGCCCCAGCATTTT. Encoded protein: CASTHYSNQPQHF.

The rearrangement links TRBV6-5 to TRBJ2-1; 8 bases line up with TRBD2. This CDR3 contains 15 residues. V was pared by 0 bases and J by 5 bases, with 3 bases of the junction left unmatched. The germline CDR1 and CDR2 sequences are MNHEY and SVGAGI. This CDR3 reads CASSYSTSDNNEQFF. The DNA for the CDR3 is TGTGCCAGCAGTTACTCGACTAGCGACAACAATGAGCAGTTCTTC.

CDR3 DNA sequence: TGTGCCAGCAGCGTTGGGAGTACTGAAGCTTTCTTT. It yields the protein CASSVGSTEAFF. V gene TRBV7-9 combines with J gene TRBJ1-1, with D unresolved. This CDR3 has 12 residues. The V gene's germline CDR1 is SEHNR and CDR2 FQNEAQ (reference sequence). V was trimmed by 5 bases and J by 5 bases, leaving 9 bases between them.

The gene calls are TRBV5-1 and TRBJ1-2, with TRBD1 matching over 7 bases. CDR3 length: 15 residues. In germline, CDR1 is SGHRS, CDR2 YFSETQ. V was pared by 0 bases and J by 4 bases, with 6 bases of the junction left unmatched. The CDR3 sequence: CASSLEGGLSYGYTF. The CDR3 DNA reads as TGCGCCAGCAGCTTGGAAGGGGGCCTTTCCTATGGCTACACCTTC.

This rearrangement joins TRBV12-5 to TRBJ1-1; the D is unclear. The CDR3 extends over 11 amino acids. From germline, CDR1 is LGHNT and CDR2 FRNRAP. V was pared by 7 bases and J by 4 bases, with 7 bases between. CDR3 region: CASVYGTEAFF. As DNA, the CDR3 is TGTGCTAGTGTCTATGGCACTGAAGCTTTCTTT.

This sequence joins TRBV27 and TRBJ1-2; tentatively, D is TRBD1 (5 bases). CDR3 size: 16 residues. The germline CDR1 and CDR2 sequences are MNHEY and SMNVEV (reference sequence). V gave up 4 bases and J gave up 0 bases, with 15 bases separating them. The CDR3 region is CASSWSIGDANYGYTF. Written as DNA, the CDR3 is TGTGCCAGCAGTTGGAGTATAGGGGACGCTAACTATGGCTACACCTTC.